This T cell receptor beta chain was documented in a study of T cell responses to AZD1222 COVID-19 vaccine. Whole-study findings and limits: With dominance at 160-218 and 743-854, vaccine-associated CD4 TCRs spanned spike. Donors were largely white British and mainly female; clonal diversity was possibly underestimated.

Germline V gene data show CDR1 as MNHEY and CDR2 as SMNVEV (reference sequence). The CDR3 consists of 15 residues. Trimming left V 5 bases short and J 3 bases short, with 17 bases between. This clone was observed once. Its antigen is still unknown. The table came from immunoSEQ multiplex PCR; TCRdb's copy has only in-frame clones and leaves some out. Of roughly 120,000 clones listed, 70% to 90% are singletons. This clonotype was obtained from an adult in good health. The rearrangement links TRBV27 to TRBJ2-7; D may be TRBD2 (5 bases). The sequencing here drew on peripheral blood, taken on day 0 of AZD1222 vaccination. In DNA form, the CDR3 reads TGTGCCAGCAGTCCCCGATTGGGAGTCGACTACGAGCAGTACTTC. Translation gives CASSPRLGVDYEQYF.